The present T cell receptor beta chain was sequenced within a study of T cells after yellow fever vaccination. Looking at the study overall: SMART-Seq v4 Ultra Low Input prepared libraries from low-cell fractions. Study-level points and caveats: Clones that expanded after primary vaccination mostly reappeared after the booster (96% CD4, approximately 89% CD8).

They built TCR cDNA with 5'RACE template switching, a step that put in a universal primer site and UMIs. A single record per CDR3 protein comes from TCRdb applying MiXCR to the 5' RACE reads. In the table there are 300,000 to 350,000 distinct CDR3 sequences, under 5% of which are singletons. This clonotype was observed a handful of times. Its matching antigen is unknown. The TCR was taken from a man in his late teens or twenties who received the YFV17D yellow fever vaccine. The material sequenced was PBMCs, taken 5 days after the yellow fever booster vaccination.

CDR3 amino acids: CASSQPGRSTEAFF. The CDR3 nucleotides read TGTGCCAGCAGCCAACCGGGGAGGAGCACTGAAGCTTTCTTT. The J gene is TRBJ1-1, the V gene TRBV5-4; no definite D call. V gave up 4 bases and J gave up 4 bases, with 14 bases separating them. Germline CDR1 reads SGHNT; CDR2 reads YYREEE (reference sequence). This CDR3 comprises 14 residues.